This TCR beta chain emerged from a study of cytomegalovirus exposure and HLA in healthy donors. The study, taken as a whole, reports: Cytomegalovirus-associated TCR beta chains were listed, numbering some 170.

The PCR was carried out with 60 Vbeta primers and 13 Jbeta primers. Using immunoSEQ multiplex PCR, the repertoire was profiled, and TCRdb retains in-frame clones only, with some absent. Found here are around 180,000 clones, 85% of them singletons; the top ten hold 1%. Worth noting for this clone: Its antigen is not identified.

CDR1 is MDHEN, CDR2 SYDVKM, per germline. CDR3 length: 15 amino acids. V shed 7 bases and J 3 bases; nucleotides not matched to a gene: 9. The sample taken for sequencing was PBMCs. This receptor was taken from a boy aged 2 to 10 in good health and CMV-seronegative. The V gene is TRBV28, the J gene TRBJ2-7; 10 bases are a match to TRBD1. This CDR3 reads CASIPGQGKRYEQYF. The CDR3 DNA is TGTGCCAGCATCCCGGGACAGGGGAAGCGCTACGAGCAGTACTTC. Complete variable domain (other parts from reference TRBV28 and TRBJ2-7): DVKVTQSSRYLVKRTGEKVFLECVQDMDHENMFWYRQDPGLGLRLIYFSYDVKMKEKGDIPEGYSVSREKKERFSLILESASTNQTSMYLCASIPGQGKRYEQYFGPGTRLTVT.